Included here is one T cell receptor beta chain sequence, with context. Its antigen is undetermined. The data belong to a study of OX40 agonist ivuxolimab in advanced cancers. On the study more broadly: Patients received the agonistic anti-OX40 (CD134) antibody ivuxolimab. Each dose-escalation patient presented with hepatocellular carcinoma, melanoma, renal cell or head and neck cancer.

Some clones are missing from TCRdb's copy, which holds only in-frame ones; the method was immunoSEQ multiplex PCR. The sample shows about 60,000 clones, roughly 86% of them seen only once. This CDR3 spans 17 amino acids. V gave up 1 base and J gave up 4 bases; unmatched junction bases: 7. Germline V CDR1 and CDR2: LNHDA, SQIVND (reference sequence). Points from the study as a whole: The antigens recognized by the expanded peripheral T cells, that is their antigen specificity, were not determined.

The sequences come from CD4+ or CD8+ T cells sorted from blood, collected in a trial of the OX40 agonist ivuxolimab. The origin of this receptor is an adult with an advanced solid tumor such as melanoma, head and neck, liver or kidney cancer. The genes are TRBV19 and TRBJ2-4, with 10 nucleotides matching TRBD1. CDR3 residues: CASSIGTGQGRKNIQYF. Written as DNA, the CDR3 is TGTGCCAGTAGTATAGGGACGGGACAGGGGCGAAAAAACATTCAGTACTTC. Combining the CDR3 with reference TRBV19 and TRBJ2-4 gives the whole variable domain DGGITQSPKYLFRKEGQNVTLSCEQNLNHDAMYWYRQDPGQGLRLIYYSQIVNDFQKGDIAEGYSVSREKKESFPLTVTSAQKNPTAFYLCASSIGTGQGRKNIQYFGAGTRLSVL.